This TCR beta chain is from a study of hypomethylating agent response in myelodysplastic syndrome. Across the study: Patients received azacitidine (most of the 11) or decitabine (3 of 11). Whole-study findings and limits: Whether shared GLIPH2 clusters recognize novel MDS antigens was not confirmed. Across all patients and within response groups, hypomethylating treatment left richness, diversity and clonality without significant change.

This CDR3 has 15 residues. V lost 0 bases and J lost 6, with 14 bases in between. Germline loops: CDR1 SGDLS, CDR2 YYNGEE. Each sample had 350 to 400 ng DNA, as two 200 ng replicates, at survey resolution. Profiled with immunoSEQ multiplex PCR; TCRdb holds only in-frame clones, not every one. The repertoire holds around 4,500 clones, with around 86% as singletons. For this clone: Its cognate antigen is unknown.

Sequencing used bone marrow, obtained before or after starting hypomethylating agent treatment for myelodysplastic syndrome (not recorded which). The V call is TRBV9, the J call TRBJ2-3, with D possibly TRBD2 on 7 matching bases. This sequence was found in a human donor with myelodysplastic syndrome. The CDR3, as DNA: TGTGCCAGCAGCGTAGAGGGGGGGGAAGTTGATACGCAGTATTTT. The encoded protein is CASSVEGGEVDTQYF.